This is a list of T cell receptor beta chains from one sample in a study of cytomegalovirus exposure and HLA in healthy donors. Generated by immunoSEQ multiplex PCR, the TCRdb table keeps only in-frame clones and is missing some. The data contain some 130,000 clones, around 75% of them singletons. The source material was PBMCs. Receptor source: a man aged 25 to 40 in good health and CMV-seronegative. CDR3s include the opening cysteine and the closing phenylalanine or tryptophan. Each record gives: D gene, clone size, V gene, J gene, CDR3 protein, CDR3 DNA. The D gene is left open where the match is weak. Size tells how often a clone was seen (once, few, many) or the class of an expanded clone, and some rows leave it out.

d_gene: .; abundance: few; v_gene: TRBV6-6; j_gene: TRBJ1-1; CDR3aa: CASSLSGTEAFF; CDR3nt: TGTGCCAGCAGTCTTTCCGGCACTGAAGCTTTCTTT
d_gene: .; abundance: few; v_gene: TRBV28; j_gene: TRBJ1-5; CDR3aa: CASSFGQNQPQHF; CDR3nt: TGTGCCAGCAGTTTCGGACAGAATCAGCCCCAGCATTTT
d_gene: TRBD1; abundance: .; v_gene: TRBV28; j_gene: TRBJ1-3; CDR3aa: CASSLPTGTGNTIYF; CDR3nt: TGTGCCAGCAGCCTACCGACAGGGACTGGAAACACCATATATTTT
d_gene: TRBD2; abundance: .; v_gene: TRBV5-8; j_gene: TRBJ2-1; CDR3aa: CASTLRGGSRGNEQFF; CDR3nt: TGTGCCAGCACCCTTAGGGGCGGGAGTAGGGGCAATGAGCAGTTCTTC
d_gene: .; abundance: .; v_gene: TRBV30; j_gene: TRBJ1-2; CDR3aa: CAWSVLGAGYGYTF; CDR3nt: TGTGCCTGGAGTGTACTGGGGGCCGGCTATGGCTACACCTTC
d_gene: .; abundance: .; v_gene: TRBV7-6; j_gene: TRBJ1-4; CDR3aa: CASQGGQTTKLFF; CDR3nt: TGTGCCAGCCAAGGCGGACAGACTACGAAACTGTTTTTT
d_gene: .; abundance: once; v_gene: TRBV29-1; j_gene: TRBJ2-1; CDR3aa: CSVEDQGPYNEQFF; CDR3nt: TGCAGCGTTGAAGACCAGGGTCCCTACAATGAGCAGTTCTTC
d_gene: TRBD2; abundance: few; v_gene: TRBV2; j_gene: TRBJ2-5; CDR3aa: CASSEALGLAGGGETQYF; CDR3nt: TGTGCCAGCAGTGAAGCCCTGGGACTAGCGGGGGGAGGGGAGACCCAGTACTTC
d_gene: .; abundance: .; v_gene: TRBV28; j_gene: TRBJ1-3; CDR3aa: CASISGPVNSGNTIYF; CDR3nt: TGTGCCAGCATAAGCGGGCCAGTGAACTCTGGAAACACCATATATTTT
d_gene: .; abundance: .; v_gene: TRBV28; j_gene: TRBJ1-2; CDR3aa: CASSPGQRYGYTF; CDR3nt: TGTGCCAGCAGCCCGGGACAACGCTATGGCTACACCTTC
d_gene: .; abundance: .; v_gene: TRBV5-1; j_gene: TRBJ2-2; CDR3aa: CASNPRILAGDTGELFF; CDR3nt: TGCGCCAGCAACCCGAGGATCCTGGCAGGGGACACCGGGGAGCTGTTTTTT
d_gene: TRBD2; abundance: .; v_gene: TRBV28; j_gene: TRBJ2-7; CDR3aa: CASGTGTSRNEQYF; CDR3nt: TGTGCCAGCGGGACCGGGACTAGTAGAAACGAGCAGTACTTC
d_gene: .; abundance: few; v_gene: TRBV27; j_gene: TRBJ2-5; CDR3aa: CASSPFGVAALQETQYF; CDR3nt: TGTGCCAGCAGTCCCTTTGGGGTAGCGGCACTCCAAGAGACCCAGTACTTC
d_gene: TRBD2; abundance: .; v_gene: TRBV7-2; j_gene: TRBJ2-7; CDR3aa: CASSLGTINEQYF; CDR3nt: TGTGCCAGCAGCCTCGGGACTATTAACGAGCAGTACTTC
d_gene: .; abundance: .; v_gene: TRBV4-1; j_gene: TRBJ2-6; CDR3aa: CASSQETLTGPDLSGANGLTF; CDR3nt: TGCGCCAGCAGCCAGGAGACCCTGACAGGTCCCGATCTCTCTGGGGCCAACGGCCTGACTTTC
d_gene: .; abundance: .; v_gene: TRBV19; j_gene: TRBJ1-5; CDR3aa: CASSTTGARGVGQPQHF; CDR3nt: TGTGCCAGTAGTACCACGGGAGCCCGCGGCGTGGGTCAGCCCCAGCATTTT
d_gene: .; abundance: .; v_gene: TRBV23-1; j_gene: TRBJ2-7; CDR3aa: CASSQGAGAVPGWGLYEQYF; CDR3nt: TGCGCCAGCAGTCAGGGGGCGGGGGCCGTACCTGGTTGGGGGCTCTACGAGCAGTACTTC
d_gene: TRBD2; abundance: .; v_gene: TRBV6-1; j_gene: TRBJ2-1; CDR3aa: CASPGSGGLGEQFF; CDR3nt: TGTGCCTCCCCGGGGAGCGGGGGGTTAGGTGAGCAGTTCTTC
d_gene: .; abundance: once; v_gene: TRBV19; j_gene: TRBJ1-1; CDR3aa: CASSIRGGTEAFF; CDR3nt: TGTGCCAGTAGTATAAGGGGCGGCACTGAAGCTTTCTTT
d_gene: TRBD1; abundance: once; v_gene: TRBV5-1; j_gene: TRBJ1-4; CDR3aa: CASSQDRADEKLFF; CDR3nt: TGCGCCAGCAGCCAGGACAGGGCGGACGAAAAACTGTTTTTT
d_gene: .; abundance: .; v_gene: TRBV5-8; j_gene: TRBJ2-7; CDR3aa: CASSFLASIYEQYF; CDR3nt: TGTGCCAGCAGCTTCCTCGCTAGCATCTACGAGCAGTACTTC
d_gene: .; abundance: .; v_gene: TRBV18; j_gene: TRBJ1-2; CDR3aa: CASSPGAEGYGYTF; CDR3nt: TGTGCCAGCTCACCGGGTGCAGAGGGCTATGGCTACACCTTC